This T cell receptor (beta chain) was recorded in a study of tumor-infiltrating lymphocytes in primary liver carcinoma. Turning to the study itself: With diameters of roughly 4 to 10 cm, tumors were stage T1-T3 N0M0.

Total RNA and DNA came together from roughly 20-30 mg of bulk tissue without cell sorting. This CDR3 is built from 15 residues. Germline V CDR1 and CDR2: MNHNS, SASEGT. Note on this clonotype: At one of its ends the junction is not consistent with the germline gene, which may arise from a read error.

TCR beta cDNA came from about 500 ng total RNA, primed with a constant-region primer. Three rounds of nested multiplex PCR with slightly modified ARM-PCR produced TCR beta libraries. The first two PCR rounds used TRBV1-TRBV30 forward primers with a C-beta reverse primer, around 10 cycles each. TCRdb recomputed calls from the multiplex PCR reads with MiXCR, one row per CDR3 protein. Among tens of thousands of distinct CDR3 sequences listed, roughly three quarters were seen once. The chain combines TRBV6-1 with TRBJ2-3, with no clear D. The receptor comes from a woman between 25 and 40 years old with primary liver carcinoma and hepatitis B virus infection. The sample comprised liver tumor tissue from sampling region 5. Subset reported: tumor region T5, tumor centre. The CDR3 region has the DNA TGTGCCAGCAGGCTCCTGATTGAGTACACAGATACCCAGTATTTT. Translating it yields CASRLLIEYTDTQYF.